This T cell receptor (beta chain) is from a study of CD8 T cells in Susac syndrome. At the level of the study: Patients with Susac syndrome were therapy-naive, treated with corticosteroids, or treated with intravenous immunoglobulin alone when blood was collected.

Trimming removed 3 bases from V and 4 bases from J; junction bases left unmatched: 3. Germline values: CDR1 LNHDA, CDR2 SQIVND (reference sequence). The length of the CDR3 is 14 residues. CD8+ and CD4+ T cells circulating in blood were sequenced for TCR beta. RNA totalling 0.5 to 1 ug underwent reverse transcription with random hexamers. TCRdb processed the immunoSEQ multiplex PCR reads anew with MiXCR; each CDR3 protein has one entry. This sample has roughly 100,000 distinct CDR3 sequences, with approximately 94% found just once. The gene calls are TRBV19 and TRBJ2-7; TRBD1 agrees at 10 bases. This TCR was recovered from a human donor with Susac syndrome. The sequencing sample was made of CD8+ T cells from PBMCs. CDR3 protein: CASSIGTGDYEQYF. The CDR3 DNA sequence: TGTGCCAGTAGTATTGGGACAGGGGATTACGAGCAGTACTTC.